The 2 T cell receptor beta chains reported below all come from one sample, sequenced in a study of beta chain features in type 1 diabetes. What was sequenced were expressed TCRB transcripts, since all of the isolated RNA had been reverse transcribed. Clones were sequenced by immunoSEQ multiplex PCR, and TCRdb holds only the in-frame ones, with some missing. Among 900,000 or so clones listed, 15% to 20% were seen once. Sequencing was carried out using naive CD4+ T cells from blood. The receptors come from a woman aged 18-29 years in good health.

This clone was seen only a few times. J is TRBJ2-6 and V is TRBV4-2; no firm D call. CDR1 and CDR2 from the germline V gene are LGHNA and YNFKEQ. The V end was cut by 0 bases, the J end by 2 bases, with 8 bases between. This CDR3 has 16 amino acids. The CDR3 loop is CASSQEGTAGANVLTF. The DNA for the CDR3 is TGTGCCAGCAGCCAAGAGGGAACTGCTGGGGCCAACGTCCTGACTTTC.

Only a few counts were recorded for this clone. CDR3 loop: CASRSAFQGGNEQFF. The CDR3 bases are TGTGCCAGCAGAAGCGCCTTCCAAGGGGGGAATGAGCAGTTCTTC. The chain carries TRBV2 and TRBJ2-1; D may match TRBD1 or TRBD2 (6 bases each). CDR1 and CDR2 from the germline V gene are SNHLY and FYNNEI. The CDR3 has 15 residues. The V end was cut by 6 bases, the J end by 7 bases, with 19 bases between.